The 14 T cell receptor beta chains listed next were all sequenced from one sample in a study of human T cells and chemical hapten exposure. TCRdb analysed the RACE reads with MiXCR anew, one entry per CDR3 protein. The table lists about 80,000 distinct CDR3 sequences, approximately 15% of them singletons. Time point here: pre-sensitization, week 0. Treatment indicated: therapeutic diphenylcyclopropenone sensitization with weekly scalp DPC. The input for sequencing was whole blood, taken in connection with sensitization to the hapten diphenylcyclopropenone (DPC). These receptors all stem from a woman in her forties or fifties with alopecia areata. Some clones in this sample may be carry-over from other donors' samples.

This clonotype came up a few times. The gene calls are TRBV28 and TRBJ2-7, with a possible D match to TRBD2 (6 bases). Germline assignment: CDR1 MDHEN and CDR2 SYDVKM. This CDR3 contains 14 residues. Between the trimmed V and J ends, which lost 6 bases and 2 bases, there was a span of 14 bases. DNA of the CDR3: TGTGCCAGCAGCCCCCCGGGACTCGCCTACGAGCAGTACTTC. It codes for CASSPPGLAYEQYF.

In its sample, this clonotype was seen many times. The chain couples TRBV7-6 to TRBJ2-1; possibly TRBD2 for D (6 bases). The CDR3 is made up of 19 amino acids. The V end lost 2 bases, the J end lost 5 bases, and 25 bases lay between the germline ends. In germline, CDR1 is SGHVS, CDR2 FNYEAQ. The CDR3: CASSLIDYPGELSDNEQFF. The DNA of the CDR3 is TGTGCCAGCAGCTTAATCGACTACCCGGGAGAGTTGTCCGACAATGAGCAGTTCTTC.

This clonotype turned up a few times. This chain links TRBV5-1 with TRBJ2-1; a possible D gene is TRBD2 (6 bases). V lost 1 base, J lost 0 bases, and 14 bases lay in between. The CDR3 is 17 amino acids. Looked up from germline, CDR1 is SGHRS and CDR2 is YFSETQ. In DNA, the CDR3 is TGCGCCAGCAGCTTGCTTCAGCGGGCTAACTCCTACAATGAGCAGTTCTTC. Translated, it gives CASSLLQRANSYNEQFF.

V is TRBV12-3 or TRBV12-4 and J is TRBJ1-1; D is perhaps TRBD1 (6 bases). V lost 7 bases, J lost 1 base, and 16 bases lay in between. The CDR3 consists of 15 residues. The CDR3, as DNA: TGTGCCAGCACCCTTCGCAGGGGCGAGAACACTGAAGCTTTCTTT. Protein product: CASTLRRGENTEAFF.

The rearrangement uses TRBV30 and TRBJ1-2, with D tentatively TRBD1 (6 bases). Trimming took off 2 bases at V and 13 bases at J, with 17 bases between the two ends. CDR1 GTSNPN and CDR2 SVGIG come from the germline V gene (reference sequence). The CDR3 covers 12 residues. The CDR3 spells CAWSFNRESCTF. The CDR3 region has the DNA TGTGCCTGGAGTTTCAACAGGGAGAGCTGCACCTTC.

This clonotype was counted a few times. The chain links TRBV7-9 to TRBJ2-3, with D perhaps assigned TRBD1 or TRBD2 (5 bases each). CDR1 is SEHNR and CDR2 is FQNEAQ in the germline V gene (reference sequence). The CDR3 totals 12 residues. The V end was cut by 5 bases, the J end by 7 bases, with 10 bases between. The CDR3 sequence: CASSRDQYTQYF. DNA of the CDR3: TGTGCCAGCAGCAGGGACCAATATACGCAGTATTTT.

This clonotype was observed a few times. This chain connects TRBV19 to TRBJ2-1; TRBD1 agrees at 8 bases. CDR1 LNHDA and CDR2 SQIVND come from the germline V gene (reference sequence). This CDR3 spans 15 amino acids. After removal of 7 bases from V and 0 bases from J, the junction contained 5 bases not matched to a gene. CDR3 sequence reads: CASKPGTGSYNEQFF. CDR3 nucleotide sequence: TGTGCCAGTAAGCCCGGGACAGGCTCCTACAATGAGCAGTTCTTC.

This clonotype was found many times. The chain joins TRBV7-2 to TRBJ1-1; D is uncertain. The CDR3 is 14 amino acids. CDR1 and CDR2 (germline): SGHTA, FQGNSA. The V gene lost 5 bases and the J gene lost 0 bases, with 10 bases spanning the gap. The CDR3 DNA sequence: TGTGCCAGCAGCACCCACCGCATGAACACTGAAGCTTTCTTT. Its protein is CASSTHRMNTEAFF.

The chain has TRBV11-2 and TRBJ2-3; D not resolved. V lost 0 bases and J lost 2, with 6 bases in between. In germline, CDR1 is SGHAT, CDR2 FQNNGV. CDR3 size: 14 residues. Written as DNA, the CDR3 is TGTGCCAGCAGCTTAGATCCGAACACAGATACGCAGTATTTT. Its protein is CASSLDPNTDTQYF. The full variable domain, rest sourced from reference TRBV11-2 and TRBJ2-3, is EAGVAQSPRYKIIEKRQSVAFWCNPISGHATLYWYQQILGQGPKLLIQFQNNGVVDDSQLPKDRFSAERLKGVDSTLKIQPAKLEDSAVYLCASSLDPNTDTQYFGPGTRLTVL.

The V gene is TRBV28, the J gene TRBJ2-1; tentative D call: TRBD2 (5 bases). Germline CDR1 and CDR2: MDHEN and SYDVKM. V was cut by 6 bases and J by 7 bases, with 16 bases left in between. The CDR3 runs to 14 residues. This chain's CDR3 is CASSPLSRGNEQFF. The CDR3 DNA follows: TGTGCCAGCAGCCCCCTCAGCCGCGGGAATGAGCAGTTCTTC.

This clonotype showed up many times. The chain employs TRBV7-9 and TRBJ1-1, with D unresolved. CDR1 is SEHNR, CDR2 FQNEAQ, per germline (reference sequence). The CDR3 extends over 15 amino acids. The germline V and J ends were trimmed by 5 bases and 1 base, with 14 bases remaining between them. The CDR3 nucleotides are TGTGCCAGCAGCCCAGCTGTGCAAAGGAACACTGAAGCTTTCTTT. It yields the protein CASSPAVQRNTEAFF.

The chain links TRBV11-2 to TRBJ2-7, with D perhaps TRBD2 (5 bases). The CDR3 loop spans 14 amino acids. Germline V CDR1 and CDR2: SGHAT, FQNNGV. V gave up 2 bases and J gave up 2 bases, with 10 bases separating them. The CDR3 bases are TGTGCCAGCAGCTTATCGGACGGGGCCTACGAGCAGTACTTC. It is translated as CASSLSDGAYEQYF.

This clonotype was counted only a few times. V usage is TRBV11-2 and J usage is TRBJ2-7; possibly TRBD1 for D (5 bases). V gave up 0 bases and J gave up 1 base, with 13 bases separating them. The length of the CDR3 is 16 residues. Germline CDR1 and CDR2: SGHAT and FQNNGV. The chain's CDR3 is CASSLDLQGMSYEQYF. Here the CDR3 DNA reads TGTGCCAGCAGCTTAGATCTCCAGGGAATGTCCTACGAGCAGTACTTC.

This clonotype was observed a handful of times. The chain is built from TRBV7-9 and TRBJ2-1; TRBD2 aligns across 14 bases. The V and J ends lost 2 bases and 6 bases, in that order; junction bases with no gene match: 9. The CDR3 runs to 18 residues. Germline V gene sequence: CDR1 SEHNR, CDR2 FQNEAQ (reference sequence). CDR3 region: CASSLPPRLAGGVNEQFF. The CDR3 region has the DNA TGTGCCAGCAGCTTACCCCCCCGACTAGCGGGAGGGGTCAATGAGCAGTTCTTC.